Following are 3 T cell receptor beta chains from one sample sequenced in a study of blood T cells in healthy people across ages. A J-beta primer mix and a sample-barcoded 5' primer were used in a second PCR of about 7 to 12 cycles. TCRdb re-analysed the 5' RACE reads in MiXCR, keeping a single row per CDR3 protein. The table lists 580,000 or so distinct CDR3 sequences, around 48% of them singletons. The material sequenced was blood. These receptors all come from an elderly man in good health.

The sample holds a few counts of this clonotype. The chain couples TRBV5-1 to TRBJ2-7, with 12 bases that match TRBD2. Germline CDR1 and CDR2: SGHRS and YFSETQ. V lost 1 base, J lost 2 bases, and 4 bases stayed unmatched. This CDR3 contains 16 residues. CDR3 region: CASSLTSGRLTYEQYF. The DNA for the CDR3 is TGCGCCAGCAGCTTGACTAGCGGGAGGCTAACCTACGAGCAGTACTTC.

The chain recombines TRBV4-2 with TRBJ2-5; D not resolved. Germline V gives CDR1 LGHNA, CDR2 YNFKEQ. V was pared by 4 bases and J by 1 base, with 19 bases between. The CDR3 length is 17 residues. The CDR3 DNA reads TGTGCCAGCAGCCCCCTTCTGGCGGCTTCGACCCAAGAGACCCAGTACTTC. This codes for CASSPLLAASTQETQYF.

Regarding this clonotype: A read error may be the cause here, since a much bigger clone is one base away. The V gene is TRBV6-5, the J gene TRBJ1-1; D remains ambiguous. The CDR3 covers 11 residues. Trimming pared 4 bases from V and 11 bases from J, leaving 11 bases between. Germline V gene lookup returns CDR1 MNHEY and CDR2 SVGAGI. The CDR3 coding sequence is TGTGCCAGCAGTTCTGGGAGTCTGGCTTTCTTT. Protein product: CASSSGSLAFF.